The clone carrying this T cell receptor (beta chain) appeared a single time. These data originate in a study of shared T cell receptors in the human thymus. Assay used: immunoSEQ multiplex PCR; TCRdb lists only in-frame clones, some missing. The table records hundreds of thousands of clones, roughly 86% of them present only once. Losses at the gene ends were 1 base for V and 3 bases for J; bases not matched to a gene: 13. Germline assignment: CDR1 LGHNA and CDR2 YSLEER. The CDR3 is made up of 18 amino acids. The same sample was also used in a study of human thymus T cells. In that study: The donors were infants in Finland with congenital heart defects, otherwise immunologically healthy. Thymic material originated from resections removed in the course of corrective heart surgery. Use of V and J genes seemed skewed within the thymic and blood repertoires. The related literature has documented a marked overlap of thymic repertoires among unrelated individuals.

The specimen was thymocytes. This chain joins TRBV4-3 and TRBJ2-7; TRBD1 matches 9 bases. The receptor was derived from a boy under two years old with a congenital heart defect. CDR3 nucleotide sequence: TGCGCCAGCAGCCAAGTTTCGGGACCCGGGACAGGGAGCTACGAGCAGTACTTC. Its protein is CASSQVSGPGTGSYEQYF.